A single sample gave rise to the 23 T cell receptor beta chains below, sequenced in a study of T-cell memory formation after mild COVID-19. TCRdb ran MiXCR on the 5' RACE reads and lists one entry per CDR3 protein. Of 200,000 to 300,000 distinct CDR3 sequences in the sample, over 15% were seen once. The sample consisted of PBMCs or a T cell subset sorted from them (not recorded which). The receptors derive from an adult woman who had mild COVID-19 (a few samples of this study predate the infection). Cell type and time point are not known.

This clonotype was seen only a few times. The rearrangement uses TRBV25-1 and TRBJ2-7; a possible D gene is TRBD2 (5 bases). Trimming cost V 5 bases and J 2 bases, with 13 bases left between them. Germline lookup yields CDR1 MGHDK and CDR2 SYGVNS. The CDR3 is 14 residues long. This CDR3 reads CASSPSGKPYEQYF. The CDR3, as DNA: TGTGCCAGCAGTCCAAGCGGCAAGCCCTACGAGCAGTACTTC.

In this sample, this clonotype turned up many times. The gene calls are TRBV6-1 and TRBJ2-3; 7 bases line up with TRBD2. V lost 5 bases and J lost 2; bases outside the gene matches: 4. The CDR3 runs to 14 residues. Germline lookup yields CDR1 MNHNS and CDR2 SASEGT. DNA for the CDR3: TGTGCCAGCAGTCGACTAGCAATCACAGATACGCAGTATTTT. Amino acid sequence: CASSRLAITDTQYF.

CDR3 sequence (DNA): TGTGCCAGCAGCGACCTAGCAAATGAGCAGTTCTTC. Protein sequence: CASSDLANEQFF. The rearrangement uses TRBV5-4 and TRBJ2-1; tentatively, D is TRBD2 (5 bases). CDR1 is SGHNT, CDR2 YYREEE, per germline (reference sequence). V was trimmed by 4 bases and J by 7 bases, leaving 9 bases between them. The CDR3 covers 12 residues.

The chain uses TRBV5-5 and TRBJ2-5, with TRBD1 matching over 8 bases. This CDR3 region has 16 residues. V lost 3 bases to trimming and J lost 4 bases; unmatched junction nucleotides: 11. The V gene's germline CDR1 is SGHKS and CDR2 YYEKEE (reference sequence). Here the CDR3 DNA reads TGTGCCAGCAGCTCAGAGTCAGGGGGCGTTCGAGAGACCCAGTACTTC. This gives the protein CASSSESGGVRETQYF.

CDR3 sequence (DNA): TGTGCCAGCTTCGTCGGTGGTAGCGGGGCCGGAGATACGCAGTATTTT. This codes for CASFVGGSGAGDTQYF. The chain links TRBV12-3 or TRBV12-4 to TRBJ2-3, with 8 nucleotides matching TRBD2. Trimming cost V 8 bases and J 5 bases; bases outside gene matches: 15. This CDR3 comprises 16 residues.

In this sample, this clonotype turned up a few times. J is TRBJ1-2 and V is TRBV15; D is ambiguous. The germline CDR1 and CDR2 sequences are LNHNV and YYDKDF (reference sequence). This CDR3 is 13 amino acids long. V dropped 0 bases and J dropped 8 bases, with 10 bases sitting between them. CDR3 loop: CATSRDRMGGYTF. In DNA form, the CDR3 reads TGTGCCACCAGCAGAGACAGGATGGGGGGCTACACCTTC.

Only a few counts were recorded for this clonotype. The chain recombines TRBV18 with TRBJ2-3, with D possibly matching TRBD2 (6 bases). Germline loops: CDR1 KGHSH, CDR2 LQKENI. The germline V and J ends were trimmed by 4 bases and 2 bases, with 19 bases remaining between them. The CDR3 totals 17 residues. DNA of the CDR3: TGTGCCAGCTCACGGCGGGATCCCGGAGGCCTCACAGATACGCAGTATTTT. Its protein is CASSRRDPGGLTDTQYF.

The CDR3 nucleotides are TGCAGTGCTAGCGGACAGGGGAAAGATACGCAGTATTTT. Protein: CSASGQGKDTQYF. The V gene is TRBV20-1, the J gene TRBJ2-3; TRBD1 matches at 9 bases. Per germline, CDR1 DFQATT and CDR2 SNEGSKA (reference sequence). The CDR3 loop spans 13 amino acids. V lost 3 bases and J lost 5; bases outside the gene matches: 3.

The V gene is TRBV12-3 or TRBV12-4, the J gene TRBJ1-1; tentatively, D is TRBD1 (5 bases). The CDR3 covers 14 residues. V was pared by 7 bases and J by 1 base, with 13 bases between. The DNA of the CDR3 is TGTGCCAGCATTTGGGGGAGGGGGAACACTGAAGCTTTCTTT. It codes for CASIWGRGNTEAFF.

The chain has TRBV12-3 or TRBV12-4 and TRBJ1-4, with 7 bases that match TRBD1. J lost 3 bases, V lost 4 bases, and 5 bases had no gene match. The CDR3 has 15 amino acids. The CDR3 DNA is TGTGCCAGCAGTTCCCACAGGGGAGCTAATGAAAAACTGTTTTTT. It encodes CASSSHRGANEKLFF.

The sample holds a few counts of this clonotype. The rearrangement joins TRBV7-9 to TRBJ2-3; possibly TRBD2 for D (5 bases). Trimming shortened V by 3 bases and J by 6 bases, and 10 bases separated the two germline ends. The germline V gene has CDR1 SEHNR and CDR2 FQNEAQ (reference sequence). This CDR3 region has 13 residues. CDR3 in amino acids: CASSFLPGDTQYF. CDR3 nucleotide sequence: TGTGCCAGCAGCTTCCTCCCGGGGGATACGCAGTATTTT.

The sample holds many counts of this clonotype. The rearrangement joins TRBV5-6 to TRBJ2-5; D may correspond to TRBD1 or TRBD2 (6 bases each). The CDR3 is 14 amino acids. In germline, CDR1 is SGHDT, CDR2 YYEEEE. V dropped 4 bases and J dropped 2 bases, with 12 bases sitting between them. Here the CDR3 reads CASSPAGQQETQYF. CDR3 coding DNA: TGTGCCAGCAGCCCGGCGGGACAACAAGAGACCCAGTACTTC.

The chain couples TRBV12-3 or TRBV12-4 to TRBJ2-3; D is unclear. The CDR3 covers 15 residues. The V gene lost 3 bases and the J gene lost 3 bases, with 13 bases spanning the gap. In nucleotides, the CDR3 is TGTGCCAGCAGTTTCACGGCATCGGAGACAGATACGCAGTATTTT. It is translated as CASSFTASETDTQYF.

This clonotype was seen a few times. The rearrangement joins TRBV24-1 to TRBJ2-5; maybe TRBD1 (5 bases). Germline CDR1 and CDR2: KGHDR and SFDVKD. Trimming stripped 6 bases from V and 4 bases from J, with 20 bases between. This CDR3 is built from 16 residues. In DNA form, the CDR3 reads TGTGCCACCAGTAGCTCCGGTGGGGCCCACCCAGAGACCCAGTACTTC. This codes for CATSSSGGAHPETQYF.

The rearrangement links TRBV10-3 to TRBJ2-7, with 12 nucleotides matching TRBD2. V was clipped by 4 bases and J by 0 bases; unmatched bases: 4. Looked up from germline, CDR1 is ENHRY and CDR2 is SYGVKD. CDR3 length: 16 residues. CDR3 bases: TGTGCCATCAGTGTTACTAGCGGGGGGTCCTCCTACGAGCAGTACTTC. Translated: CAISVTSGGSSYEQYF.

The CDR3 DNA is TGTGCCAGCAGAAAACTAAAGGGGGGACAGGGGAATTCACCCCTCCACTTT. Its protein product is CASRKLKGGQGNSPLHF. The chain links TRBV11-2 to TRBJ1-6; 10 bases fit TRBD1. After removal of 6 bases from V and 7 bases from J, the junction contained 12 bases not matched to a gene. This CDR3 is built from 17 residues. Germline CDR1 reads SGHAT; CDR2 reads FQNNGV.

This clonotype has at least ten counts. This chain links TRBV7-9 with TRBJ1-5; D unresolved. The CDR3 is 17 amino acids. Trimming removed 5 bases from V and 0 bases from J, with 17 bases in between. Germline-derived CDR1 and CDR2 are SEHNR and FQNEAQ (reference sequence). The CDR3: CASSPLPRRNSNQPQHF. The CDR3 bases are TGTGCCAGCAGCCCCCTGCCCCGCAGAAATAGCAATCAGCCCCAGCATTTT.

V and J are TRBV20-1 and TRBJ1-1; D not certain. The CDR3 is made up of 15 amino acids. Germline lookup yields CDR1 DFQATT and CDR2 SNEGSKA (reference sequence). V was shortened by 0 bases and J by 2 bases, with 13 bases between the two germline ends. CDR3 region: CSARDPRAGNTEAFF. CDR3 sequence (DNA): TGCAGTGCTAGAGATCCGCGGGCGGGAAACACTGAAGCTTTCTTT.

In the case of this clonotype: A much larger clone differs from this one at a single base, so this may be a read error. The rearrangement uses TRBV24-1 and TRBJ2-5, with D possibly TRBD2 on 6 matching bases. Germline V CDR1 and CDR2: KGHDR, SFDVKD. CDR3 size: 16 residues. The germline V and J ends were trimmed by 4 bases and 6 bases, with 20 bases remaining between them. The CDR3 loop is CATSDRGTRFEQTQYF. The CDR3 nucleotides are TGTGCCACCAGTGACCGGGGGACCCGATTCGAACAGACCCAGTACTTC.

This clonotype came up many times. V and J are TRBV2 and TRBJ2-1; D is perhaps TRBD2 (6 bases). Germline-derived CDR1 and CDR2 are SNHLY and FYNNEI. The CDR3 extends over 16 amino acids. Deletions cut 7 bases from V and 0 bases from J, with 16 bases between. The CDR3 loop reads CASTRTGGGSYNEQFF. The CDR3 DNA is TGTGCCAGCACCCGCACCGGGGGAGGCTCCTACAATGAGCAGTTCTTC.

This clonotype was counted a few times. This chain joins TRBV12-3 or TRBV12-4 and TRBJ2-3, with D tentatively TRBD2 (5 bases). The V and J ends lost 5 bases and 5 bases respectively, with 20 bases between them. The length of the CDR3 is 16 residues. The CDR3 nucleotides read TGTGCCAGCAGTCCTCCTACGGGAAACTCTGTAGATACGCAGTATTTT. This codes for CASSPPTGNSVDTQYF.

The V call is TRBV28, the J call TRBJ2-7; the match to TRBD2 covers 12 bases. The trim removed 5 bases at V and 7 bases at J, leaving 9 bases unmatched. The germline V gene encodes CDR1 MDHEN and CDR2 SYDVKM. This CDR3 has 15 amino acids. The CDR3 loop is CASSKQRGLAGEQYF. The CDR3 region has the DNA TGTGCCAGCAGTAAGCAACGCGGACTAGCGGGAGAGCAGTACTTC. Supplemented by reference TRBV28 and TRBJ2-7, the full variable domain reads DVKVTQSSRYLVKRTGEKVFLECVQDMDHENMFWYRQDPGLGLRLIYFSYDVKMKEKGDIPEGYSVSREKKERFSLILESASTNQTSMYLCASSKQRGLAGEQYFGPGTRLTVT.

This clonotype was seen more than once but under ten times. V usage is TRBV12-3 or TRBV12-4 and J usage is TRBJ2-3; 8 nucleotides match TRBD1. Losses at the gene ends were 2 bases for V and 7 bases for J; bases not matched to a gene: 5. This CDR3 comprises 14 residues. CDR3 sequence reads: CASSLTQGANTQYF. The CDR3 DNA is TGTGCCAGCAGTTTAACCCAGGGGGCTAATACGCAGTATTTT.